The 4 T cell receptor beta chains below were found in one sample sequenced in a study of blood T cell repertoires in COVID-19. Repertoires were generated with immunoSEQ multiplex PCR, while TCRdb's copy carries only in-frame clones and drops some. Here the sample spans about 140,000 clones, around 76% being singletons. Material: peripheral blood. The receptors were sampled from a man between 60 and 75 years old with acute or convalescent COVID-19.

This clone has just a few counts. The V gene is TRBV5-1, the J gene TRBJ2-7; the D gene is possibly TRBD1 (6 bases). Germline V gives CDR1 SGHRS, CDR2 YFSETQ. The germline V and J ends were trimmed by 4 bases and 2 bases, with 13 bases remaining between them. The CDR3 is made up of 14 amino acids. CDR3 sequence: CASSPTGIPYEQYF. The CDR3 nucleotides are TGCGCCAGCAGCCCCACAGGGATCCCCTACGAGCAGTACTTC.

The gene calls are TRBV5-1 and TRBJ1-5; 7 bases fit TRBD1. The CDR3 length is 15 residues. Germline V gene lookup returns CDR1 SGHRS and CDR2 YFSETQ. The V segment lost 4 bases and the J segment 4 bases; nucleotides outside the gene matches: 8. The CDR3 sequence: CASSVEGAGNQPQHF. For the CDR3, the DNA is TGCGCCAGCAGCGTGGAGGGGGCTGGGAATCAGCCCCAGCATTTT.

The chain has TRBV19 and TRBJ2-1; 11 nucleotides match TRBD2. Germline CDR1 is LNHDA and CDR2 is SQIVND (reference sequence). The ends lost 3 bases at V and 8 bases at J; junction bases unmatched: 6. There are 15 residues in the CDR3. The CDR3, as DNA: TGTGCCAGTAGTATTCGTGCTAGCGGGGGGCATGAGCAGTTCTTC. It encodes CASSIRASGGHEQFF.

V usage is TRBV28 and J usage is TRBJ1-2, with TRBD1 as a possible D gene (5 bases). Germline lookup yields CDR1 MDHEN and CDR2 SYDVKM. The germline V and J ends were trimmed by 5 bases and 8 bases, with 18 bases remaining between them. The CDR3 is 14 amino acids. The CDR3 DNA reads TGTGCCAGCAGTCACTTGGGGGGGTTACAGGGCTACACCTTC. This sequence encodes CASSHLGGLQGYTF.